The text below deals with one T cell receptor (beta chain). This sample is part of a study of blood T cell repertoires in COVID-19. Study background: Samples came from the United States, Italy and Spain, spanning acute and convalescent COVID-19. The analysed material was cDNA or gDNA that came from T cells, B-cell-depleted T cells, or PBMCs.

Some clones are missing from TCRdb's copy, which holds only in-frame ones; the method was immunoSEQ multiplex PCR. Among some 27,000 clones listed, around 63% were seen once. Trimming stripped 0 bases from V and 4 bases from J, with 8 bases between. Germline loops: CDR1 SGHDT, CDR2 YYEEEE. This CDR3 has 15 residues. V and J are TRBV5-6 and TRBJ1-6; D perhaps matches TRBD1 (5 bases). Sequenced: peripheral blood. The TCR sequence derives from a human donor in a cohort sampled during active COVID-19. The CDR3, as DNA: TGTGCCAGCAGCTTGGTAGGGGCGTATAATTCACCCCTCCACTTT. Protein product: CASSLVGAYNSPLHF.